The 32 T cell receptor beta chains presented below share a single source sample, sequenced in a study of T cell changes during pregnancy in multiple sclerosis. Repertoires were generated with immunoSEQ multiplex PCR, while TCRdb's copy carries only in-frame clones and drops some. The sample consists of around 68,000 clones, around nine tenths of them appearing once. This material consisted of CD4+ T cells from peripheral blood mononuclear cells, taken before pregnancy. The receptors here all came from a female donor with multiple sclerosis, enrolled in a pregnancy study.

The genes are TRBV6-5 and TRBJ1-1; no clear D gene. The germline V gene encodes CDR1 MNHEY and CDR2 SVGAGI. V dropped 6 bases and J dropped 4 bases, with 9 bases sitting between them. The CDR3 contains 12 residues. CDR3 residues: CASRGSRTEAFF. CDR3 bases: TGTGCCAGCAGGGGTAGCCGCACTGAAGCTTTCTTT.

The V gene is TRBV4-1, the J gene TRBJ1-1; 7 nucleotides align to TRBD1. V shed 1 base, J shed 7 bases, and the junction held 15 bases outside the gene matches. This CDR3 is 17 amino acids long. Per germline, CDR1 MGHRA and CDR2 YSYEKL. The DNA for the CDR3 is TGCGCCAGCAGCCAAGGAGGCCTCACCGGGACAGAGGTTGAAGCTTTCTTT. As protein: CASSQGGLTGTEVEAFF.

As for this clone: The germline gene is not matched at one end of the junction; a read error may be the cause. The chain links TRBV7-9 to TRBJ1-1; 9 bases are a match to TRBD1. This CDR3 has 12 amino acids. Germline V CDR1 and CDR2: SEHNR, FQNEAQ (reference sequence). For the CDR3, the DNA is TGTGCCAGCAGCCTCAGGACAGGGGAGGAGATCTTT. Encoded protein: CASSLRTGEEIF.

The chain has TRBV29-1 and TRBJ1-1; TRBD1 matches 7 bases. This CDR3 has 13 amino acids. CDR1 SQVTM and CDR2 ANQGSEA come from the germline V gene. V dropped 7 bases and J dropped 4; count of bases not matched to a gene: 9. CDR3 in amino acids: CSAGSQGVTEAFF. The CDR3 region has the DNA TGCAGCGCCGGATCCCAGGGGGTCACTGAAGCTTTCTTT.

The chain uses TRBV28 and TRBJ2-1, with D unclear. V was trimmed by 6 bases and J by 5 bases, leaving 11 bases between them. The germline CDR1 and CDR2 sequences are MDHEN and SYDVKM. The CDR3 sequence is 13 residues long. CDR3 coding DNA: TGTGCCAGCAGGGGCGACCCCCACAATGAGCAGTTCTTC. Translation: CASRGDPHNEQFF.

The J gene is TRBJ2-5, the V gene TRBV30, with D possibly being TRBD2 (6 bases). Germline CDR1 and CDR2: GTSNPN and SVGIG (reference sequence). Between the trimmed V and J ends, which lost 0 bases and 9 bases, there was a span of 14 bases. The CDR3 consists of 13 residues. CDR3 in amino acids: CAWSVLSGDSQYF. The CDR3 DNA is TGTGCCTGGAGTGTACTTAGCGGAGATTCCCAGTACTTC.

V gene TRBV10-2 combines with J gene TRBJ2-1, with 9 bases fitting TRBD2. V dropped 6 bases and J dropped 8; count of bases not matched to a gene: 8. Germline V gene data show CDR1 as WSHSY and CDR2 as SAAADI. The CDR3 consists of 14 residues. CDR3 amino acids: CASRVAGAGDEQFF. The CDR3 DNA follows: TGCGCCAGCAGGGTAGCGGGAGCGGGGGATGAGCAGTTCTTC.

J is TRBJ2-7 and V is TRBV6-6, with 8 bases lining up with TRBD2. With 6 bases clipped from V and 2 bases from J, the junction kept 3 bases outside the gene matches. This CDR3 has 13 amino acids. Looked up from germline, CDR1 is MNHNY and CDR2 is SVGAGI (reference sequence). CDR3 sequence: CASSSGGPYEQYF. CDR3 sequence (DNA): TGTGCCAGCAGCAGCGGGGGCCCCTACGAGCAGTACTTC.

This clone was seen only once. The V call is TRBV5-4, the J call TRBJ1-6; unclear D gene. V was trimmed by 0 bases and J by 7 bases, leaving 8 bases between them. This CDR3 contains 14 residues. Germline CDR1 and CDR2: SGHNT and YYREEE (reference sequence). CDR3 amino acids: CASSLGLKNSPLHF. The CDR3 bases are TGTGCCAGCAGCTTGGGCCTAAAGAATTCACCCCTCCACTTT. The full variable domain, completed using reference TRBV5-4 and TRBJ1-6, is ETGVTQSPTHLIKTRGQQVTLRCSSQSGHNTVSWYQQALGQGPQFIFQYYREEENGRGNFPPRFSGLQFPNYSSELNVNALELDDSALYLCASSLGLKNSPLHFGNGTRLTVT.

The V gene is TRBV19, the J gene TRBJ2-5; possibly TRBD2 for D (6 bases). The V end was cut by 5 bases, the J end by 4 bases, with 23 bases between. Germline CDR1 is LNHDA and CDR2 is SQIVND (reference sequence). There are 17 residues in the CDR3. CDR3 nucleotide sequence: TGTGCCAGTAGTCCCCGAGGGGCGGGGCTAACCGCAGAGACCCAGTACTTC. Amino acids: CASSPRGAGLTAETQYF.

The V call is TRBV2, the J call TRBJ2-2; tentative D call: TRBD2 (6 bases). The CDR3 runs 16 residues. The V and J ends lost 4 bases and 4 bases respectively, with 16 bases between them. CDR1 is SNHLY, CDR2 FYNNEI, per germline. CDR3 sequence reads: CASSGGTSTSTGELFF. The CDR3 DNA follows: TGTGCCAGCAGTGGAGGTACTAGCACGAGCACCGGGGAGCTGTTTTTT.

V and J are TRBV5-1 and TRBJ1-2, with a tentative D call TRBD1 (5 bases). Between the trimmed V and J ends, which lost 4 bases and 2 bases, there was a span of 15 bases. This CDR3 comprises 15 residues. The germline V gene has CDR1 SGHRS and CDR2 YFSETQ. CDR3 bases: TGCGCCAGCAGCCCGACCCCGACAGAGAACTATGGCTACACCTTC. This codes for CASSPTPTENYGYTF.

This clone has a single count. The chain recombines TRBV10-2 with TRBJ1-4; TRBD1 agrees at 8 bases. In germline, CDR1 is WSHSY, CDR2 SAAADI. The CDR3 runs to 16 residues. With V trimmed by 3 bases and J by 9 bases, 12 bases remained unmatched. The CDR3 bases are TGCGCCAGCAGTGATTCTTTCAGGGGGCGCTTTAAAAAACTGTTTTTT. Its protein product is CASSDSFRGRFKKLFF.

The chain is built from TRBV5-6 and TRBJ2-1; 11 nucleotides agree with TRBD2. Germline CDR1 reads SGHDT; CDR2 reads YYEEEE. Unmatched junction bases numbered 6, after V lost 0 bases and J lost 10 bases. This CDR3 is built from 15 residues. The DNA of the CDR3 is TGTGCCAGCAGCTTGGCACTAGCGGGAGTAAGAGAGCAGTTCTTC. It codes for CASSLALAGVREQFF. Looking up the rest from reference TRBV5-6 and TRBJ2-1 gives the full variable domain: DAGVTQSPTHLIKTRGQQVTLRCSPKSGHDTVSWYQQALGQGPQFIFQYYEEEERQRGNFPDRFSGHQFPNYSSELNVNALLLGDSALYLCASSLALAGVREQFFGPGTRLTVL.

The J gene is TRBJ2-3, the V gene TRBV27, with unresolved D. With 6 bases removed from V and 0 bases from J, the gap between germline ends came to 13 bases. This CDR3 spans 15 amino acids. CDR1 MNHEY and CDR2 SMNVEV come from the germline V gene (reference sequence). The CDR3 region has the DNA TGTGCCAGCAGCTCCCCGGCGGCTAGCACAGATACGCAGTATTTT. Residues: CASSSPAASTDTQYF.

The rearrangement links TRBV15 to TRBJ1-4; the D is unclear. The CDR3 has 17 amino acids. Germline V lookup: CDR1 LNHNV, CDR2 YYDKDF (reference sequence). V lost 0 bases, J lost 7 bases, and 18 bases lay in between. The DNA for the CDR3 is TGTGCCACCAGCAGAGATTCTTGGAGGGAAACGAGTGAAAAACTGTTTTTT. Residues: CATSRDSWRETSEKLFF.

The chain links TRBV21-1 to TRBJ2-3; TRBD2 was called by the table and not checked on the DNA. TRBV21-1 is marked as a pseudogene. CDR3 size: 18 residues. CDR3 region: CASSKARGLAEITDTQYF. The CDR3 region has the DNA TGTGCCAGCAGCAAAGCTAGGGGACTAGCCGAGATCACAGATACGCAGTATTTT.

This chain connects TRBV12-5 to TRBJ2-3; D perhaps matches TRBD2 (6 bases). CDR1 is LGHNT, CDR2 FRNRAP, per germline. There are 16 residues in the CDR3. V lost 6 bases and J lost 3, with 19 bases in between. CDR3 protein: CASGTLGLARTDTQYF. The CDR3 nucleotides are TGTGCTAGTGGGACTCTTGGGCTAGCGCGAACAGATACGCAGTATTTT. Filled out from reference TRBV12-5 and TRBJ2-3, the complete variable domain reads DARVTQTPRHKVTEMGQEVTMRCQPILGHNTVFWYRQTMMQGLELLAYFRNRAPLDDSGMPKDRFSAEMPDATLATLKIQPSEPRDSAVYFCASGTLGLARTDTQYFGPGTRLTVL.

The gene calls are TRBV7-9 and TRBJ2-3, with 8 bases lining up with TRBD2. The CDR3 runs to 15 residues. The germline V gene encodes CDR1 SEHNR and CDR2 FQNEAQ (reference sequence). V lost 5 bases to trimming and J lost 2 bases; unmatched junction nucleotides: 6. In nucleotides, the CDR3 is TGTGCCAGCAGCCCTTTAGCGGGAACCACAGATACGCAGTATTTT. Translated: CASSPLAGTTDTQYF. Complete variable domain (other parts from reference TRBV7-9 and TRBJ2-3): DTGVSQNPRHKITKRGQNVTFRCDPISEHNRLYWYRQTLGQGPEFLTYFQNEAQLEKSRLLSDRFSAERPKGSFSTLEIQRTEQGDSAMYLCASSPLAGTTDTQYFGPGTRLTVL.

The rearrangement uses TRBV25-1 and TRBJ2-2; D not certain. Germline V lookup: CDR1 MGHDK, CDR2 SYGVNS. This CDR3 spans 15 amino acids. Between the trimmed V and J ends, which lost 2 bases and 1 base, there was a span of 8 bases. CDR3 region: CASSEPSGNTGELFF. CDR3 sequence (DNA): TGTGCCAGCAGTGAACCTTCAGGGAACACCGGGGAGCTGTTTTTT.

The V and J genes are TRBV5-5 and TRBJ1-6, with TRBD1 matching over 9 bases. Germline-derived CDR1 and CDR2 are SGHKS and YYEKEE (reference sequence). The CDR3 length is 17 residues. V was clipped by 5 bases and J by 1 base; unmatched bases: 7. The chain's CDR3 is CASSAGTGPSYNSPLHF. The DNA for the CDR3 is TGTGCCAGCAGTGCCGGGACAGGGCCATCCTATAATTCACCCCTCCACTTT. The full variable domain, completed using reference TRBV5-5 and TRBJ1-6, is DAGVTQSPTHLIKTRGQQVTLRCSPISGHKSVSWYQQVLGQGPQFIFQYYEKEERGRGNFPDRFSARQFPNYSSELNVNALLLGDSALYLCASSAGTGPSYNSPLHFGNGTRLTVT.

The V call is TRBV29-1, the J call TRBJ2-7; 7 nucleotides line up with TRBD2. V shed 7 bases and J 3 bases; nucleotides not matched to a gene: 12. The CDR3 is 14 amino acids. Germline CDR1 reads SQVTM; CDR2 reads ANQGSEA. CDR3 nucleotide sequence: TGCAGCGCCGGACTAGGCGGGGGTCGCTACGAGCAGTACTTC. Translating it yields CSAGLGGGRYEQYF.

The rearrangement joins TRBV27 to TRBJ2-1; tentative D call: TRBD2 (6 bases). Germline CDR1 reads MNHEY; CDR2 reads SMNVEV (reference sequence). The CDR3 runs 14 residues. V was trimmed by 6 bases and J by 5 bases, leaving 14 bases between them. CDR3 in amino acids: CASSGFTSNNEQFF. In DNA, the CDR3 is TGTGCCAGCAGCGGATTTACTAGCAACAATGAGCAGTTCTTC.

The chain uses TRBV7-2 and TRBJ1-1; D remains ambiguous. From germline, CDR1 is SGHTA and CDR2 FQGNSA. This CDR3 is 14 amino acids long. Deletions cut 0 bases from V and 0 bases from J, with 5 bases between. CDR3 amino acids: CASSLAALNTEAFF. The CDR3 DNA reads TGTGCCAGCAGCTTAGCGGCATTGAACACTGAAGCTTTCTTT.

The chain uses TRBV28 and TRBJ1-2; the D gene is possibly TRBD1 (5 bases). V was cut by 2 bases and J by 6 bases, with 13 bases left in between. The CDR3 covers 14 residues. Germline V gene lookup returns CDR1 MDHEN and CDR2 SYDVKM. DNA of the CDR3: TGTGCCAGCAGTTTACCTGGCAGGGTTGATGGCTACACCTTC. Encoded protein: CASSLPGRVDGYTF.

Here the CDR3 reads CASSPFQETQYF. In nucleotides, the CDR3 is TGTGCCAGCAGCCCCTTCCAAGAGACCCAGTACTTC. V is TRBV7-9 and J is TRBJ2-5; D unclear. The V gene lost 5 bases and the J gene lost 1 base, with 5 bases spanning the gap. The V gene's germline CDR1 is SEHNR and CDR2 FQNEAQ (reference sequence). The CDR3 totals 12 residues.

The chain is built from TRBV27 and TRBJ2-5; D ambiguous. This CDR3 is 13 amino acids long. V shed 3 bases and J shed 2 bases, with 7 bases lying between them. Germline lookup yields CDR1 MNHEY and CDR2 SMNVEV (reference sequence). CDR3 DNA: TGTGCCAGCAGTTTCCGGAGACAAGAGACCCAGTACTTC. Amino acids: CASSFRRQETQYF.

The chain recombines TRBV11-2 with TRBJ1-2; 8 nucleotides line up with TRBD1. The CDR3 runs 13 residues. Germline V gives CDR1 SGHAT, CDR2 FQNNGV. V dropped 6 bases and J dropped 4; count of bases not matched to a gene: 4. The CDR3 DNA is TGTGCCAGCAGTCTTGACAGGGGCTATGGCTACACCTTC. Protein product: CASSLDRGYGYTF.

The V call is TRBV11-2, the J call TRBJ1-3; no firm D call. The V and J ends lost 6 bases and 0 bases respectively, with 9 bases between them. The CDR3 runs to 14 residues. CDR1 is SGHAT, CDR2 FQNNGV, per germline. The CDR3 DNA is TGTGCCAGCAGGCAGACACGCTCTGGAAACACCATATATTTT. Protein sequence: CASRQTRSGNTIYF.

For this clone: Within the sample, other DNA sequences also encode this same CDR3. This chain links TRBV7-2 with TRBJ1-5; a weak D match, TRBD1 (6 bases). The CDR3 has 14 residues. The V gene's germline CDR1 is SGHTA and CDR2 FQGNSA. V was trimmed by 5 bases and J by 3 bases, leaving 11 bases between them. The CDR3 here is CASSPGQYNQPQHF. The CDR3 DNA follows: TGTGCCAGCAGCCCCGGACAGTACAATCAGCCCCAGCATTTT.

The chain's CDR3 is CASSVAGTAYNEQFF. The CDR3 DNA reads as TGTGCCAGCAGCGTAGCCGGGACAGCCTACAATGAGCAGTTCTTC. The rearrangement links TRBV9 to TRBJ2-1, with 7 bases identical to TRBD1. The CDR3 contains 15 residues. Germline trimming cut 0 bases from V and 2 bases from J; bases unmatched to any gene: 2. Germline V gene data show CDR1 as SGDLS and CDR2 as YYNGEE.

This clone showed up just a few times. This chain connects TRBV9 to TRBJ1-1; perhaps TRBD1 as D (6 bases). The V end was cut by 3 bases, the J end by 1 base, with 7 bases between. The CDR3 has 13 residues. Germline V CDR1 and CDR2: SGDLS, YYNGEE. The CDR3 bases are TGTGCCAGCAGCGCGGGACAGAACACTGAAGCTTTCTTT. It specifies CASSAGQNTEAFF.